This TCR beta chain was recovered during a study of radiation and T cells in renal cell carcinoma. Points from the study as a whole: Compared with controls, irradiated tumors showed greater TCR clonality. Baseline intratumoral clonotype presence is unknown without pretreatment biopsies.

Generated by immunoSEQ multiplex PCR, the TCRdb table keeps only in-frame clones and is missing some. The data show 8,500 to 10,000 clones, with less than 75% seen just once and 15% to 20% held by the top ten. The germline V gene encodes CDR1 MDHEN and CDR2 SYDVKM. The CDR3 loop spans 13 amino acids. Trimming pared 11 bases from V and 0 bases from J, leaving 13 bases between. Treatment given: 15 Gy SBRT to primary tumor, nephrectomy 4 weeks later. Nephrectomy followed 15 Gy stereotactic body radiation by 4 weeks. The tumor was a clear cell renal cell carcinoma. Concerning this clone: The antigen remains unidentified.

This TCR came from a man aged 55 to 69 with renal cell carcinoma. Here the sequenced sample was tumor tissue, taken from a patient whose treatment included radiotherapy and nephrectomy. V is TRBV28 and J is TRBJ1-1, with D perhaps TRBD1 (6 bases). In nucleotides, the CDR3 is TGTGCCGGCAAGGGACATGTGAACACTGAAGCTTTCTTT. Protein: CAGKGHVNTEAFF.